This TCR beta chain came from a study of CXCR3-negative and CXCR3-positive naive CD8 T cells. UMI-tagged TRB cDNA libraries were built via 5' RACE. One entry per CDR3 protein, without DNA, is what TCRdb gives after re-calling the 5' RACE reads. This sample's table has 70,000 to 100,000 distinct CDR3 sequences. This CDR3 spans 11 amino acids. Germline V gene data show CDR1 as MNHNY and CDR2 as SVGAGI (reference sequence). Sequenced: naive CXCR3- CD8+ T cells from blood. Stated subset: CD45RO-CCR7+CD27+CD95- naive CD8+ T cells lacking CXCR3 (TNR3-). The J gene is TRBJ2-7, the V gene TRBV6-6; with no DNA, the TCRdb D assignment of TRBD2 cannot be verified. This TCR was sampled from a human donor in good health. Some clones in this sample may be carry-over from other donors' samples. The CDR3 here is CASSSREEQYF.